The rows below give T cell receptor beta chains drawn from one sample of a study of cytomegalovirus exposure and HLA in healthy donors. Clones were sequenced by immunoSEQ multiplex PCR, and TCRdb holds only the in-frame ones, with some missing. This table holds more than 100,000 clones, roughly 9.6% found once. Sample: PBMCs. The receptors come from a woman aged 40 to 55 in good health and CMV-seropositive. Each CDR3 is given with its conserved first and last residue. A D gene is named only where the DNA matches it firmly. Part of the rows lack a size; the others show once, few, many or a class for expanded clones.

>.|16|TRBV6-5|TRBJ1-6|TRBD1
TGTGCCAGCAGTTACAAACCAGGGGGATATAATTCACCCCTCCACTTT
CASSYKPGGYNSPLHF
>.|14|TRBV11-2|TRBJ1-3|.
TGTGCCAGCAGCTCATTCAGGGCAGTCGACACCATATATTTT
CASSSFRAVDTIYF
>.|18|TRBV27|TRBJ1-2|TRBD1
TGTGCCAGCAGTTTAAGCTGGGACAGGGGCTTATCTAACTATGGCTACACCTTC
CASSLSWDRGLSNYGYTF
>.|16|TRBV29-1|TRBJ2-1|.
TGCAGCGTTGAAGAGGGAGTGGCACGGGGATACAATGAGCAGTTCTTC
CSVEEGVARGYNEQFF
>few|14|TRBV10-3|TRBJ1-5|TRBD1
TGTGCCATCAGTCGACAGGGTAACAATCAGCCCCAGCATTTT
CAISRQGNNQPQHF
>.|13|TRBV5-6|TRBJ2-7|TRBD1
TGTGCCAGCAGCCCCGACAGGGGGGGCGAGCAGTACTTC
CASSPDRGGEQYF
>few|14|TRBV6-5|TRBJ1-1|TRBD1
TGTGCCAGCAGCCGCTCACAGGGGTTCACTGAAGCTTTCTTT
CASSRSQGFTEAFF
>.|16|TRBV18|TRBJ2-7|TRBD1
TGTGCCAGCTCACCACTCGTAAGACAGGGAAGCCACGAGCAGTACTTC
CASSPLVRQGSHEQYF
>few|13|TRBV19|TRBJ1-1|.
TGTGCCAGTAGTATGAAGGGAGACACTGAAGCTTTCTTT
CASSMKGDTEAFF
>.|14|TRBV6-1|TRBJ2-2|TRBD2
TGTGCCAGCACCGTAGCGGGGGGTTCCGGGGAGCTGTTTTTT
CASTVAGGSGELFF
>few|16|TRBV4-3|TRBJ1-4|.
TGCGCCAGCAGCCAAGATGAGCGGGGGAATAATGAAAAACTGTTTTTT
CASSQDERGNNEKLFF
>.|14|TRBV5-6|TRBJ2-2|TRBD1
TGTGCCAGCCCTGACAGGGAGAACACCGGGGAGCTGTTTTTT
CASPDRENTGELFF
>few|14|TRBV19|TRBJ1-5|TRBD1
TGTGCCAGTAGTAAATGGACAGGGCATCAGCCCCAGCATTTT
CASSKWTGHQPQHF
>few|17|TRBV27|TRBJ1-5|.
TGTGCCAGCAGTTTTCGCGGGGGACTTGGCAGCAATCAGCCCCAGCATTTT
CASSFRGGLGSNQPQHF
>.|18|TRBV6-1|TRBJ1-6|.
TGTGCCAGCAGTGAACGGGGAGAGGGCTTTATTGTGGATTCACCCCTCCACTTT
CASSERGEGFIVDSPLHF
>few|12|TRBV5-6|TRBJ1-2|.
TGTGCCAGCAGCTTGCCGGGGGGGGGCTACACCTTC
CASSLPGGGYTF
>few|15|TRBV29-1|TRBJ2-1|TRBD2
TGCAGCGTCCGGGGAACGGGGGGGCGCCTAAATGAGCAGTTCTTC
CSVRGTGGRLNEQFF
>.|15|TRBV2|TRBJ2-5|TRBD2
TGTGCCAGCAGCCCTTCAGCGGGGGGACAAGAGACCCAGTACTTC
CASSPSAGGQETQYF
>.|15|TRBV2|TRBJ1-1|TRBD1
TGTGCCAGCAGTTTTCAGGGGGCTCTGAACACTGAAGCTTTCTTT
CASSFQGALNTEAFF
>few|16|TRBV7-8|TRBJ2-1|.
TGTGCCAGCAGCTTGTCGCGGGGTTCGGATTACAATGAGCAGTTCTTC
CASSLSRGSDYNEQFF
>few|13|TRBV2|TRBJ2-5|TRBD2
TGTGCCAGCAAACTAGCGAGGGAAGAGACCCAGTACTTC
CASKLAREETQYF
>few|15|TRBV18|TRBJ1-3|.
TGTGCCAGCTCACCCGACAGAAGCTCTGGAAACACCATATATTTT
CASSPDRSSGNTIYF
>.|11|TRBV6-5|TRBJ2-7|.
TGTGCCAGCAGCTCACTCCACGAGCAGTACTTC
CASSSLHEQYF
>.|15|TRBV25-1|TRBJ2-3|TRBD1
TGTGCCAGCAGTGAGTGGCGACAGGGCCTAAATACGCAGTATTTT
CASSEWRQGLNTQYF
>.|16|TRBV18|TRBJ1-6|TRBD1
TGTGCCAGCTCAACGGAAGACAGGGTCTTGGGTTCAGTCCTCCACTTT
CASSTEDRVLGSVLHF
>.|15|TRBV5-1|TRBJ1-6|TRBD1
TGCGCCAGCAGCTCAGGGACAGCTTATAATTCACCCCTCCACTTT
CASSSGTAYNSPLHF
>few|15|TRBV18|TRBJ1-6|TRBD1
TGTGCCAGCTCCCGGGACAGGGTCGGTAATTCACCCCTCCACTTT
CASSRDRVGNSPLHF
>.|14|TRBV7-9|TRBJ1-1|.
TGTGCCAGCAGCTTAGCGATGCAGGGTGGTGAAGCTTTCTTT
CASSLAMQGGEAFF
>few|17|TRBV19|TRBJ2-6|TRBD1
TGTGCCAGTAGTAGGGACAGGGGGCTCGCAGGGGCCAACGTCCTGACTTTC
CASSRDRGLAGANVLTF
>few|17|TRBV19|TRBJ2-3|TRBD2
TGTGCCAGTAGTATACCCCCTAGCGGGGGGGCCGGGGATACGCAGTATTTT
CASSIPPSGGAGDTQYF
>few|15|TRBV5-1|TRBJ1-2|TRBD1
TGCGCCAGCAGGCTTGGTTTCGCGTCAGGGGGAGGCTACACCTTC
CASRLGFASGGGYTF
>.|16|TRBV5-4|TRBJ2-2|TRBD1
TGTGCCAGCAGCCTGATGACAGGGGTTGGCACCGGGGAGCTGTTTTTT
CASSLMTGVGTGELFF
>.|19|TRBV10-3|TRBJ1-4|TRBD1
TGTGCCATCTGCGGGACGACAGGGGCTCTGACGATAACTAATGAAAAACTGTTTTTT
CAICGTTGALTITNEKLFF
>.|17|TRBV15|TRBJ1-6|TRBD1
TGTGCCACCAGCAGAGATTGGGGGACAGGCTATAATTCACCCCTCCACTTT
CATSRDWGTGYNSPLHF
>.|14|TRBV5-8|TRBJ2-1|TRBD2
TGTGCCAGCAGCTGGGGGGGGAATTACAATGAGCAGTTCTTC
CASSWGGNYNEQFF
>.|15|TRBV2|TRBJ1-2|.
TGTGCCAGCAGTGAAGACGCGGGCGGCGGCTATGGCTACACCTTC
CASSEDAGGGYGYTF
>.|17|TRBV18|TRBJ2-6|TRBD1
TGTGCCAGCTCACCTACGACAGGGTCTGGTGGGGCCAACGTCCTGACTTTC
CASSPTTGSGGANVLTF